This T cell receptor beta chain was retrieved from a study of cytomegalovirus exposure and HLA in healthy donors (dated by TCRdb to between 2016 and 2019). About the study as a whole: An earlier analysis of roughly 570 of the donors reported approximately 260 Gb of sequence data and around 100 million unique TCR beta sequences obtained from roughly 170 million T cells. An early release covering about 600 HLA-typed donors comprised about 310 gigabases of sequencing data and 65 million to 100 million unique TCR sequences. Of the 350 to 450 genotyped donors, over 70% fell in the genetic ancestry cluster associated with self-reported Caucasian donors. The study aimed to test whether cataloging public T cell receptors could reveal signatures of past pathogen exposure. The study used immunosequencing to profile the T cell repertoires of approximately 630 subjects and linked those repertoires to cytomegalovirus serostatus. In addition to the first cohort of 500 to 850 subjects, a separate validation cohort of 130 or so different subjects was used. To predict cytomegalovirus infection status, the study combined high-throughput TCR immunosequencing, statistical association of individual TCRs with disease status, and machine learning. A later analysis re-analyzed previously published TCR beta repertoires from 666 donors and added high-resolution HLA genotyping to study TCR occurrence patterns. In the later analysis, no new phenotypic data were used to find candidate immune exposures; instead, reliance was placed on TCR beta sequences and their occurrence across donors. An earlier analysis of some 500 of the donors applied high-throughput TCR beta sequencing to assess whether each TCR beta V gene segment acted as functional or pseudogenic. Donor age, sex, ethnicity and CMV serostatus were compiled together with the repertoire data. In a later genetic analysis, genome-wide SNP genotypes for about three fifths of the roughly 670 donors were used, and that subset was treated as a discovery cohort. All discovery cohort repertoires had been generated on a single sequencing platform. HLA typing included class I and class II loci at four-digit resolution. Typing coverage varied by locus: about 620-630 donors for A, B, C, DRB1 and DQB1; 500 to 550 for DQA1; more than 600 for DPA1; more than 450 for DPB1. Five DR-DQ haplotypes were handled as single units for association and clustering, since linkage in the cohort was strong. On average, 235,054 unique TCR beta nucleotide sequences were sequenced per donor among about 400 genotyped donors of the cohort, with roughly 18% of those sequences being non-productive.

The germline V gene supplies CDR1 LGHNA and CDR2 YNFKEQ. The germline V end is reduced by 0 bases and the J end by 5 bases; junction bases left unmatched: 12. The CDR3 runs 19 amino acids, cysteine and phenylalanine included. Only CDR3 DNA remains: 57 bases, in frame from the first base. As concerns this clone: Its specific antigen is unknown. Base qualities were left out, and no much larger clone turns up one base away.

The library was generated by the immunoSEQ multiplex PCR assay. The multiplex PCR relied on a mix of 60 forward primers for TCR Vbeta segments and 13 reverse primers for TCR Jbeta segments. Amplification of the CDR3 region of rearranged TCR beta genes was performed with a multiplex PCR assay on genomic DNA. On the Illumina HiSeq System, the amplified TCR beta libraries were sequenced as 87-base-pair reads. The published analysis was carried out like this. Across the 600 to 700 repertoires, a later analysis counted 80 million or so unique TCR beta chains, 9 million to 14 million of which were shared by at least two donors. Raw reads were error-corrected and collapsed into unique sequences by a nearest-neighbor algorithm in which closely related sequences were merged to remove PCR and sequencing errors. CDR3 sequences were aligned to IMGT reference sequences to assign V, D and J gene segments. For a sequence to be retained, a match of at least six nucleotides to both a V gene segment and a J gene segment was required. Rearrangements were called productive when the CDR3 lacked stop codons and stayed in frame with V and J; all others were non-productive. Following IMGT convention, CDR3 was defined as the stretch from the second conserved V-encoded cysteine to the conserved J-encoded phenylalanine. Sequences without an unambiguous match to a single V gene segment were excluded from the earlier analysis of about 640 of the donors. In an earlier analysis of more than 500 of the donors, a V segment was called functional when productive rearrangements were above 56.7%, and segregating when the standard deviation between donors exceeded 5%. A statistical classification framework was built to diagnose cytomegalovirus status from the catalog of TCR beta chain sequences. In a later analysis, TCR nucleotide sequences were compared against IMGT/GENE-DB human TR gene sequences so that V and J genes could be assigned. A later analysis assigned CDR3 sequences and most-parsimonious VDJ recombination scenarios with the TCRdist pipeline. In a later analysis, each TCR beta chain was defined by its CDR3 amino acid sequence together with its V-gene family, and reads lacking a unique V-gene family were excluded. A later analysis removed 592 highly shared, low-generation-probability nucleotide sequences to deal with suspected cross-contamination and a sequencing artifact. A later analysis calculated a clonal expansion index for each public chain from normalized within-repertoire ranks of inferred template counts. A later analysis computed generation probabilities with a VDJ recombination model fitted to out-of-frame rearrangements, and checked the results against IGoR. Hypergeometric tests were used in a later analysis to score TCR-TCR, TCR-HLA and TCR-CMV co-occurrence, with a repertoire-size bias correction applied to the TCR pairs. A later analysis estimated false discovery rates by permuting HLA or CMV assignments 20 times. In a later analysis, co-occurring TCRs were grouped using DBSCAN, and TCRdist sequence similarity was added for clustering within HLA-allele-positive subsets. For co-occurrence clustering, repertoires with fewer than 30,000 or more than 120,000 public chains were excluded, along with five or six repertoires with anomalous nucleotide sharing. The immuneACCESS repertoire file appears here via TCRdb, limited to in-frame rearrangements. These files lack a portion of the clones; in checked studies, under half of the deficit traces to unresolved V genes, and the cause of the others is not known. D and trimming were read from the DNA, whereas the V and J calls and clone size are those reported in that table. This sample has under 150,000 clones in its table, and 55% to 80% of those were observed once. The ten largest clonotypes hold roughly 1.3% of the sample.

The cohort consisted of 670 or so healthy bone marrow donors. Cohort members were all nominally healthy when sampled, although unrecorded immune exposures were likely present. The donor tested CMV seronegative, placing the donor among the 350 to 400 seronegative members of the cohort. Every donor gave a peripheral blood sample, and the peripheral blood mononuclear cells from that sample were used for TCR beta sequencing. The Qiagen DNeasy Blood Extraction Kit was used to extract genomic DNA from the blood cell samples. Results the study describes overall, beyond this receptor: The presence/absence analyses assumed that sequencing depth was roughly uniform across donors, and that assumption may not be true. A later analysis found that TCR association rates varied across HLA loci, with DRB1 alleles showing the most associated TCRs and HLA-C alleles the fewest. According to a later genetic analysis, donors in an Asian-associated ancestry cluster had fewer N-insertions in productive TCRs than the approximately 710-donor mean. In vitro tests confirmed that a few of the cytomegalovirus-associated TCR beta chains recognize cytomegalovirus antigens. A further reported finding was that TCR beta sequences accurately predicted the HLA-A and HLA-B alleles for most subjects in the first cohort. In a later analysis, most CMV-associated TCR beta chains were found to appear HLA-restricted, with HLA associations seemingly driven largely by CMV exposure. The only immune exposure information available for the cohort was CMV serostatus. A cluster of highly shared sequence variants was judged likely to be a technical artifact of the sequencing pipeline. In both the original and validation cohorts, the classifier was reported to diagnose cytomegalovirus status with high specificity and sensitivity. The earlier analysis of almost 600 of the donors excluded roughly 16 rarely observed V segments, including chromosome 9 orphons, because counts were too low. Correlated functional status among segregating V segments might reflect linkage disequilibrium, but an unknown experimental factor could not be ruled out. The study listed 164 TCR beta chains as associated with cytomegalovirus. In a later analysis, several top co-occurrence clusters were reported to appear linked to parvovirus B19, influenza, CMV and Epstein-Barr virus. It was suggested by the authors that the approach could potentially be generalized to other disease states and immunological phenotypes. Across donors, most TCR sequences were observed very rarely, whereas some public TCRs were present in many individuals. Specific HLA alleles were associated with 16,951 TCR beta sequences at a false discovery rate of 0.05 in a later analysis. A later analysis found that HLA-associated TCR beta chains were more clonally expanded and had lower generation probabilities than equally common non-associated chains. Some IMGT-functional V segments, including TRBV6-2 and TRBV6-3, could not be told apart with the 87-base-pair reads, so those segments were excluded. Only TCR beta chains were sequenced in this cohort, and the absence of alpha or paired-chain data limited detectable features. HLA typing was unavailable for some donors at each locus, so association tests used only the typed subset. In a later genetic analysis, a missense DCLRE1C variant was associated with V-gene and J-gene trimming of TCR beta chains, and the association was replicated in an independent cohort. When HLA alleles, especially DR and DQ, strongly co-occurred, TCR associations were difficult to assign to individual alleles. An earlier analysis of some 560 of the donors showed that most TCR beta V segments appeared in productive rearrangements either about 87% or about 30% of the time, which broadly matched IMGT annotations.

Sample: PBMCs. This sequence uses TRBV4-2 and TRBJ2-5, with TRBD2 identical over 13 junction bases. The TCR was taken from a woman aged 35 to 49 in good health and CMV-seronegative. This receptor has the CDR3 CASSQDLGLAGAPRETQYF. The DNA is TGTGCCAGCAGCCAAGACCTCGGACTAGCGGGGGCCCCCCGCGAGACCCAGTACTTC.